One and the same sample provided the 25 T cell receptor beta chains below, sequenced in a study of vaccination and CD4 T cells after COVID-19. The assay that was used to sequence DNA from cultured CD4+ T cells was the Oncomine TCR Beta short-read assay. From the PCR reads, TCRdb called clonotypes with MiXCR, one entry per CDR3 protein. The profile shows fewer than 18,000 distinct CDR3 sequences, 51% of them singletons. Their antigens are not known. Indicated treatment: roughly 11-day PBMC culture with coronavirus spike peptide pools or control peptides (ViraFEST assay). The sample was CD4+ T cells from blood, cultured in vitro. The origin of the receptors is a human donor who had recovered from COVID-19.

The V gene is TRBV12-3 or TRBV12-4, the J gene TRBJ1-2; 8 nucleotides line up with TRBD1. The V segment lost 8 bases and the J segment 6 bases; nucleotides outside the gene matches: 5. The CDR3 is 12 residues long. The DNA of the CDR3 is TGTGCCAGCGATGGACAGGGCCATGGCTACACCTTC. The encoded protein is CASDGQGHGYTF.

The rearrangement uses TRBV7-6 and TRBJ1-1; 7 bases are shared with TRBD1. Trimming took 0 bases from V and 1 from J; bases not matched to a gene: 11. Germline V gene lookup returns CDR1 SGHVS and CDR2 FNYEAQ. CDR3 length equals 18 residues. The chain's CDR3 is CASSLALGGAATNTEAFF. For the CDR3, the DNA is TGTGCCAGCAGCTTAGCGTTAGGGGGCGCCGCCACGAACACTGAAGCTTTCTTT. The full variable domain, rest sourced from reference TRBV7-6 and TRBJ1-1, is GAGVSQSPRYKVTKRGQDVALRCDPISGHVSLYWYRQALGQGPEFLTYFNYEAQQDKSGLPNDRFSAERPEGSISTLTIQRTEQRDSAMYRCASSLALGGAATNTEAFFGQGTRLTVV.

The chain combines TRBV20-1 with TRBJ2-3; no clear D. Trimming left V 2 bases short and J 0 bases short, with 9 bases between. The length of the CDR3 is 14 residues. Germline CDR1 and CDR2: DFQATT and SNEGSKA (reference sequence). The CDR3 sequence is CSARPLKSTDTQYF. The DNA for the CDR3 is TGCAGTGCTAGACCACTCAAGAGCACAGATACGCAGTATTTT.

This sequence joins TRBV20-1 and TRBJ1-2, with D unresolved. The germline gives CDR1 DFQATT, CDR2 SNEGSKA (reference sequence). The CDR3 consists of 12 residues. V was pared by 7 bases and J by 7 bases, with 16 bases between. The CDR3 sequence is CSGRTSGGGYTF. As DNA, the CDR3 is TGCAGTGGAAGAACGTCGGGAGGTGGCTACACCTTC.

The gene calls are TRBV2 and TRBJ2-4; D ambiguous. Trimming took off 6 bases at V and 2 bases at J, with 8 bases between the two ends. The CDR3 extends over 13 amino acids. CDR1 is SNHLY, CDR2 FYNNEI, per germline. The CDR3 DNA follows: TGTGCCAGCAGAGTCAGCACCAAAAACATTCAGTACTTC. Protein product: CASRVSTKNIQYF.

This sequence joins TRBV20-1 and TRBJ2-5; 7 bases are a match to TRBD2. Trimming removed 6 bases from V and 5 bases from J; junction bases left unmatched: 12. CDR1 is DFQATT, CDR2 SNEGSKA, per germline (reference sequence). This CDR3 has 14 residues. CDR3 nucleotide sequence: TGCAGTGCCGAATCTAGCGGAAGAGGGGAGACCCAGTACTTC. As protein: CSAESSGRGETQYF.

This clonotype was observed once. It is likely a read error, because the conserved phenylalanine at the end of the CDR3 is missing. This sequence joins TRBV7-8 and TRBJ2-7; tentatively, D is TRBD1 (6 bases). The germline V and J ends were trimmed by 5 bases and 1 base, with 15 bases remaining between them. The CDR3 loop spans 15 amino acids. The germline gives CDR1 SGHVS, CDR2 FQNEAQ. The CDR3 sequence: CASSATTGHSYEQYI. DNA of the CDR3: TGTGCCAGCAGCGCCACTACGGGACATTCCTACGAGCAGTACATC.

The rearrangement joins TRBV7-9 to TRBJ2-3; perhaps D is TRBD1 or TRBD2 (6 bases each). The CDR3 loop spans 20 amino acids. In germline, CDR1 is SEHNR, CDR2 FQNEAQ (reference sequence). Trimming pared 0 bases from V and 4 bases from J, leaving 26 bases between. The CDR3 here is CASSLAPGGQAGTGADTQYF. CDR3 nucleotides: TGTGCCAGCAGCTTAGCGCCTGGGGGGCAGGCCGGGACTGGGGCAGATACGCAGTATTTT.

This clonotype was counted between two and nine times. The chain carries TRBV7-2 and TRBJ2-3; D remains unclear. V lost 1 base to trimming and J lost 1 base, with 3 bases between them. The CDR3 spans 13 residues. Germline CDR1 reads SGHTA; CDR2 reads FQGNSA. CDR3 residues: CASSLGGTDTQYF. Here the CDR3 DNA reads TGTGCCAGCAGCTTAGGGGGCACAGATACGCAGTATTTT.

The chain employs TRBV7-6 and TRBJ2-5; D may correspond to TRBD1 or TRBD2 (6 bases each). Trimming pared 3 bases from V and 5 bases from J, leaving 13 bases between. The CDR3 runs 14 residues. In germline, CDR1 is SGHVS, CDR2 FNYEAQ. The CDR3 DNA reads as TGTGCCAGCAGCTTTAACGTCGGGGGCGAGACCCAGTACTTC. Translation: CASSFNVGGETQYF.

This chain connects TRBV2 to TRBJ2-5; TRBD2 is a possible D gene (6 bases). CDR3 length equals 14 residues. Germline V CDR1 and CDR2: SNHLY, FYNNEI. V was cut by 5 bases and J by 7 bases, with 17 bases left in between. Written as DNA, the CDR3 is TGTGCCAGCAGTCCCCTTTTGGGGGGAATGACCCAGTACTTC. Protein product: CASSPLLGGMTQYF.

The V gene is TRBV10-3, the J gene TRBJ2-7; TRBD1 aligns across 10 bases. CDR1 and CDR2 (germline): ENHRY, SYGVKD. The V gene end was trimmed by 6 bases and the J gene end by 3 bases; junction bases not matched to a gene: 11. This CDR3 comprises 16 residues. CDR3 nucleotide sequence: TGTGCCATCAGCTATTCTCCGGGACAGGGGAACTACGAGCAGTACTTC. Protein product: CAISYSPGQGNYEQYF.

The genes are TRBV12-3 or TRBV12-4 and TRBJ1-2; perhaps TRBD1 as D (6 bases). The CDR3 sequence is 15 residues long. Trimming cost V 5 bases and J 0 bases, with 13 bases left between them. CDR3 protein: CASSQQGTPNYGYTF. DNA of the CDR3: TGTGCCAGCAGTCAACAGGGTACCCCTAACTATGGCTACACCTTC.

The chain uses TRBV11-2 and TRBJ2-5, with D unresolved. Germline assignment: CDR1 SGHAT and CDR2 FQNNGV. V dropped 4 bases and J dropped 5 bases, with 2 bases sitting between them. This CDR3 contains 10 residues. CDR3 amino acids: CASSSETQYF. Written as DNA, the CDR3 is TGTGCCAGCAGCTCGGAGACCCAGTACTTC.

The rearrangement joins TRBV5-1 to TRBJ2-3; 8 bases match TRBD2. V lost 2 bases, J lost 2 bases, and 7 bases stayed unmatched. This CDR3 is built from 16 residues. Germline CDR1 and CDR2: SGHRS and YFSETQ. The CDR3 bases are TGCGCCAGCAGCTTACGGGAACTAGCGGTCACAGATACGCAGTATTTT. Residues: CASSLRELAVTDTQYF.

The chain has TRBV7-2 and TRBJ2-2, with 8 nucleotides matching TRBD1. Germline V gives CDR1 SGHTA, CDR2 FQGNSA. With 7 bases clipped from V and 6 bases from J, the junction kept 4 bases outside the gene matches. The CDR3 loop spans 13 amino acids. CDR3 region: CASTWTGPGELFF. The CDR3 nucleotides are TGTGCCAGCACGTGGACAGGGCCCGGGGAGCTGTTTTTT.

The rearrangement uses TRBV5-1 and TRBJ2-3; 8 bases are shared with TRBD1. Germline V gene sequence: CDR1 SGHRS, CDR2 YFSETQ. This CDR3 is 18 amino acids long. Trimming took 4 bases from V and 4 from J; bases not matched to a gene: 17. In DNA, the CDR3 is TGCGCCAGCAGCATCCCCCGTTTGGCAGGGGGCATGTCAGATACGCAGTATTTT. It yields the protein CASSIPRLAGGMSDTQYF.

This sequence joins TRBV6-2 or TRBV6-3 and TRBJ1-1; D unresolved. Germline values: CDR1 MNHEY, CDR2 SVGEGT. Trimming shortened V by 6 bases and J by 1 base, and 6 bases separated the two germline ends. This CDR3 contains 12 residues. CDR3 sequence: CASSKWNTEAFF. CDR3 DNA sequence: TGTGCCAGCAGCAAGTGGAACACTGAAGCTTTCTTT.

In this sample, this clonotype turned up once. The rearrangement links TRBV7-3 to TRBJ1-2; D possibly corresponds to TRBD1 (6 bases). Germline V lookup: CDR1 SGHTA, CDR2 FQGTGA. Trimming left V 0 bases short and J 4 bases short, with 12 bases between. The CDR3 has 15 residues. The CDR3: CASSLTEAGVYGYTF. The CDR3 DNA sequence: TGTGCCAGCAGCTTAACGGAGGCAGGGGTCTATGGCTACACCTTC.

This clonotype was seen only once. The chain links TRBV27 to TRBJ2-7; D may be TRBD1 (5 bases). V dropped 4 bases and J dropped 7 bases, with 14 bases sitting between them. Germline V gene lookup returns CDR1 MNHEY and CDR2 SMNVEV (reference sequence). The CDR3 has 13 amino acids. The CDR3 region has the DNA TGTGCCAGCAGTTCCATGTGGGGCGGAGAGCAGTACTTC. This translates into CASSSMWGGEQYF.

The chain joins TRBV6-1 to TRBJ2-7, with unresolved D. V shed 3 bases and J shed 2 bases, with 11 bases lying between them. The CDR3 totals 14 residues. CDR1 and CDR2 (germline): MNHNS, SASEGT. Here the CDR3 DNA reads TGTGCCAGCAGTGAGGGCTTCAGAACCTACGAGCAGTACTTC. Residues: CASSEGFRTYEQYF.

This chain uses TRBV2 with TRBJ2-1, with TRBD2 matching over 7 bases. Looked up from germline, CDR1 is SNHLY and CDR2 is FYNNEI. V lost 4 bases and J lost 7; bases outside the gene matches: 4. This CDR3 is built from 13 residues. CDR3 sequence reads: CASSGGGKNEQFF. CDR3 sequence (DNA): TGTGCCAGCAGTGGGGGAGGGAAAAATGAGCAGTTCTTC.

V usage is TRBV7-2 and J usage is TRBJ2-7, with TRBD1 matching 10 bases. The V and J ends lost 4 bases and 4 bases, in that order; junction bases with no gene match: 7. This CDR3 has 15 amino acids. Germline lookup yields CDR1 SGHTA and CDR2 FQGNSA. Written as DNA, the CDR3 is TGTGCCAGCAGCTCGGGACAGGGGCGTACTTACGAGCAGTACTTC. The encoded protein is CASSSGQGRTYEQYF.

The chain links TRBV7-2 to TRBJ1-1; D ambiguous. The V end was cut by 4 bases, the J end by 3 bases, with 15 bases between. The CDR3 extends over 15 amino acids. The V gene's germline CDR1 is SGHTA and CDR2 FQGNSA. The CDR3 loop reads CASSSRRLGDTEAFF. The DNA for the CDR3 is TGTGCCAGCAGCTCTAGGCGACTCGGGGACACTGAAGCTTTCTTT.

The chain joins TRBV10-1 to TRBJ1-2; D remains ambiguous. V was clipped by 3 bases and J by 6 bases, with 8 bases between them. Germline V lookup: CDR1 WNHNN, CDR2 SYGVQD (reference sequence). The CDR3 is 12 residues long. The CDR3 protein is CASSETLDGYTF. The CDR3 DNA reads TGCGCCAGCAGTGAAACTCTGGATGGCTACACCTTC.